The 5 T cell receptor beta chains reported below all come from one sample, sequenced in a study of T cells in women clearing cervical HPV infection. Only in-frame clones appear in the TCRdb table, and some are missing; sequencing was by immunoSEQ multiplex PCR. This listing includes 30,000 to 45,000 clones. Sequences were obtained from blood buffy coat. The receptors derive from a woman aged 18 to 75 with a cervical HPV16 infection that either progressed to CIN3+ or cleared (not recorded which).

A remark on this clone: The read gets to within 3 residues of the CDR3 end, and the germline J gene fills in the rest. V gene TRBV7-6 combines with J gene TRBJ2-7, with a weak D call TRBD2 (7 bases). Germline-derived CDR1 and CDR2 are SGHVS and FNYEAQ. V lost 1 base and J lost 4, with 17 bases in between. This CDR3 contains 16 residues. CDR3 bases read: TGTGCCAGCAGCTTAGGAATAGGGGGGGAGGCATACGAG. Residues: CASSLGIGGEAYE. The whole CDR3 sequence is CASSLGIGGEAYEQYF.

For this clone: Sequencing ends 3 residues short of the CDR3 end; the germline J gene provides the rest. J is TRBJ2-7 and V is TRBV20-1, with 8 bases identical to TRBD2. Trimming at V came to 3 bases and at J to 4 bases, leaving 17 bases not matched to a gene. The CDR3 loop spans 17 amino acids. CDR1 DFQATT and CDR2 SNEGSKA come from the germline V gene (reference sequence). CDR3 DNA, as far as it was read: TGCAGTGCTAGTGACGGGGATTCGGCGGGAGGTCAATACGAG. Amino acid sequence: CSASDGDSAGGQYE. The complete CDR3 reads CSASDGDSAGGQYEQYF.

Turning to this clone: The read ends 3 residues shy of where the CDR3 ends; the end is completed using the germline J gene. The chain has TRBV20-1 and TRBJ1-5, with 10 bases matching TRBD1. In germline, CDR1 is DFQATT, CDR2 SNEGSKA (reference sequence). Trimming cost V 4 bases and J 7 bases; bases outside gene matches: 7. The CDR3 spans 14 residues. The DNA read from the CDR3 is TGCAGTGCTAAAAGACAGGGGGCGGGACAGCCC. Translation: CSAKRQGAGQP. The whole CDR3 region reads CSAKRQGAGQPQHF.

About this clone: The read gets to within 3 residues of the CDR3 end, and the germline J gene fills in the rest. V is TRBV20-1 and J is TRBJ1-2; D perhaps matches TRBD1 (5 bases). The CDR3 runs 14 residues. The V end lost 6 bases, the J end lost 1 base, and 15 bases lay between the germline ends. The V gene's germline CDR1 is DFQATT and CDR2 SNEGSKA (reference sequence). This chain's CDR3 is CSARQRAFNYGYTF. CDR3 DNA, as far as it was read: TGCAGTGCGCGACAGAGGGCTTTTAACTATGGC.

Worth noting for this clone: The CDR3 is cut off 3 residues early in the read; its end comes from the germline J gene. The chain employs TRBV7-3 and TRBJ2-3; 8 positions match TRBD2. V shed 5 bases and J 5 bases; nucleotides not matched to a gene: 9. This CDR3 has 15 amino acids. CDR1 SGHTA and CDR2 FQGTGA come from the germline V gene. CDR3 bases read: TGTGCCAGCAGCGACCCCGGGGGGGCTGGAGATACG. It specifies CASSDPGGAGDT. The entire CDR3 protein reads CASSDPGGAGDTQYF.